The clone carrying this T cell receptor beta chain occurred once. The antigen is not known. Sorted-subset replicate PCRs used 150 to 250 ng of genomic DNA. This amount corresponded to 25,000 to 30,000 T cell genomes. Clones were sequenced by immunoSEQ multiplex PCR, and TCRdb holds only the in-frame ones, with some missing. The data show 2 million to 2.5 million clones, roughly 90% seen once. There were no recent acute infections or vaccinations among the donors, who were healthy HIV-negative adults. This specimen belongs to a study of shared clonotypes between healthy human individuals. Points from the study as a whole: Unshared clonotypes carried lower generation probabilities than those common to all four donors.

Trimming removed 4 bases at V and 2 bases at J, with 15 bases between. The CDR3 consists of 16 residues. CDR1 and CDR2 (germline): SGHRS, YFSETQ. The source is a young man in good health. Some clones in this sample may be carry-over from other donors' samples. The sequenced material came from naive CD4+ T cells from PBMCs. Subset noted: CD45RA+ positively selected. The V gene is TRBV5-1, the J gene TRBJ2-2; tentatively, D is TRBD1 or TRBD2 (5 bases each). The DNA for the CDR3 is TGCGCCAGCAGCCCCTCGGGGACGGCTAACACCGGGGAGCTGTTTTTT. This gives the protein CASSPSGTANTGELFF.